Listed below are T cell receptor beta chains from one sample, sequenced in a study of Graves' ophthalmopathy and Graves' hyperthyroidism. TCRdb re-called the multiplex PCR reads through MiXCR, storing one row per CDR3 protein. The sample contains roughly 160,000 distinct CDR3 sequences, approximately 40% of which appear only once. Material: peripheral blood. All receptors come from a man aged 25 to 40 with Graves' ophthalmopathy. Both conserved end residues are part of each CDR3.

TRBJ2-7,TRBV4-2,15,CASSQAGTGNYEQYF
TRBJ1-1,TRBV10-3,13,CAISELGNTEAFF
TRBJ1-5,TRBV7-2,15,CAGSSEGGSNQPQHF
TRBJ1-2,TRBV29-1,11,CSVEVGYGYTF
TRBJ1-3,TRBV6-2/TRBV6-3,18,CASSYSWRDTLSGNTIYF
TRBJ2-7,TRBV7-2,13,CASSISGFYEQYF
TRBJ1-5,TRBV18,15,CASSASTGNDQPQHF
TRBJ1-2,TRBV6-2/TRBV6-3,13,CASRQTGANGYTF
TRBJ2-4,TRBV28,12,CASRSAKNIQYF
TRBJ2-7,TRBV20-1,15,CSAREEGFHSYEQYF
TRBJ1-1,TRBV6-2/TRBV6-3,11,CASSRGPEAFF
TRBJ1-1,TRBV12-3/TRBV12-4,14,CASRFGEMNTEAFF
TRBJ2-7,TRBV6-2/TRBV6-3,14,CASNGPGPTYEQYF
TRBJ2-7,TRBV6-1,15,CASSQEGQGAYEQYF
TRBJ1-1,TRBV30,14,CAWRSPRGSTEAFF
TRBJ1-2,TRBV6-4,19,CASSDPSPAGELSNYGYTF
TRBJ2-2,TRBV12-3/TRBV12-4,15,CASNTRSGVGGELFF
TRBJ2-5,TRBV28,13,CASSLRLAWTQYF
TRBJ2-7,TRBV28,14,CASSLQGFSYEQYF
TRBJ2-7,TRBV7-2,13,CASSLVAAYEQYF
TRBJ1-1,TRBV12-3/TRBV12-4,13,CASSFNAANEAFF
TRBJ2-7,TRBV29-1,16,CSVDGPATGTNYEQYF
TRBJ2-5,TRBV11-3,15,CASSLRGVGQETQYF
TRBJ2-7,TRBV12-3/TRBV12-4,13,CASSPMGGSEQYF
TRBJ1-6,TRBV7-8,17,CASSLYAGGSKNSPLHF
TRBJ1-1,TRBV6-2/TRBV6-3,14,CASTDRTLSTEAFF
TRBJ2-7,TRBV28,13,CASSLGTAYEQYF
TRBJ1-6,TRBV6-5,16,CASSYSAGGNNSPLHF
TRBJ2-7,TRBV6-2/TRBV6-3,16,CASSYSTTSGSYEQYF
TRBJ1-2,TRBV5-8,14,CASSNPGQYYGYTF
TRBJ2-5,TRBV6-2/TRBV6-3,14,CASSPRLGGETQYF
TRBJ2-2,TRBV20-1,12,CSALLMSGELFF
TRBJ1-1,TRBV20-1,15,CSARGETGGVTEAFF
TRBJ2-5,TRBV12-3/TRBV12-4,13,CASSFYYQETQYF
TRBJ2-4,TRBV7-8,16,CASSRDRELAKNIQYF
TRBJ2-5,TRBV7-2,15,CASSLKGGPGETQYF
TRBJ1-5,TRBV12-3/TRBV12-4,14,CASTADRDGQPQHF
TRBJ2-7,TRBV28,14,CATITSGFLDEQYF
TRBJ2-2,TRBV12-3/TRBV12-4,17,CASSLGLRDSGTGELFF
TRBJ2-2,TRBV12-3/TRBV12-4,16,CASSFGTSANTGELFF
TRBJ2-2,TRBV11-2,13,CASEYENTGELFF
TRBJ2-7,TRBV2,14,CASNQEYGSYEQYF
TRBJ1-1,TRBV7-2,13,CASSFKQNTEAFF
TRBJ2-7,TRBV9,15,CASSVGPQGVHEQYF
TRBJ2-4,TRBV19,16,CASSPLPTSGKNIQYF
TRBJ2-5,TRBV30,13,CAGATGGGETQYF
TRBJ2-7,TRBV12-3/TRBV12-4,15,CASRSGQGANYEQYF
TRBJ1-3,TRBV30,18,CAWSSRGRRGIFGNTIYF
TRBJ2-7,TRBV28,16,CASSSFQRDFSYEQYF
TRBJ2-7,TRBV28,18,CASSPNFGPIAGRYEQYF
TRBJ2-2,TRBV7-2,14,CASSGRHQTGELFF
TRBJ2-7,TRBV7-2,11,CASSSHEEQYF